A selection of T cell receptor beta chains follows, all from one sample in a study of blood T cell repertoires in COVID-19. The table came from immunoSEQ multiplex PCR; TCRdb's copy has only in-frame clones and leaves some out. The sample yields about 210,000 clones, approximately 81% seen once. Specimen: PBMCs or T cells enriched from blood (not recorded which). The receptors derive from a woman between 45 and 60 years old with acute COVID-19. The conserved cysteine and the conserved F or W are not part of the CDR3 here. Size is omitted from some rows. Given values are once, few, many or a class for expanded clones.

size	V	J	CDR3
.	TRBV19	TRBJ1-5	ASSPRGYSNQPQH
few	TRBV28	TRBJ2-3	ASSVGGGDTQY
.	TRBV11-2	TRBJ2-7	ASSLSWEQY
.	TRBV30	TRBJ2-3	AWSVDVRAGLPDTQY
once	TRBV15	TRBJ1-2	ATSREVGGSSNYGYT
.	TRBV19	TRBJ2-5	ASSREDQETQY
.	TRBV7-8	TRBJ1-6	ASTAQGATNSPLH
.	TRBV4-2	TRBJ2-1	ASSQEPRSYNEQF
.	TRBV19	TRBJ2-3	ASRTLAGGGDTQY
.	TRBV7-8	TRBJ1-5	ASSANRVRQPQH
.	TRBV18	TRBJ1-3	ASSPRTGSGNTIY
.	TRBV5-1	TRBJ2-7	ASSWGTGDEQY
.	TRBV28	TRBJ1-5	ASSSPGQGFSNQPQH
once	TRBV5-4	TRBJ1-5	ASSLGSRRVSNQPQH
many	TRBV5-6	TRBJ1-3	ASSLAGVENTIY